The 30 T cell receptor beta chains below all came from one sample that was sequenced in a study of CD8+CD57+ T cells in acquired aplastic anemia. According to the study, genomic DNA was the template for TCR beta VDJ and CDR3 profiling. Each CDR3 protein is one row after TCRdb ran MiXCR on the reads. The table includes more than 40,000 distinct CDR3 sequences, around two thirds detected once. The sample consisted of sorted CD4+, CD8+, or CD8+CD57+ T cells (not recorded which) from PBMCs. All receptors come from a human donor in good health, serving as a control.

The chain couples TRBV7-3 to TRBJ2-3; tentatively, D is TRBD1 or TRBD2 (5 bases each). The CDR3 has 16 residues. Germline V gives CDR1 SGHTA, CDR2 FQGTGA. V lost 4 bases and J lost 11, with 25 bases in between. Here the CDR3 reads CASSYPRDGSYNEQYF. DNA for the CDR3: TGTGCCAGCAGCTACCCCCGGGACGGCTCCTACAATGAGCAGTATTTT. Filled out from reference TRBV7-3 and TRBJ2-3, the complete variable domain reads GAGVSQTPSNKVTEKGKYVELRCDPISGHTALYWYRQSLGQGPEFLIYFQGTGAADDSGLPNDRFFAVRPEGSVSTLKIQRTERGDSAVYLCASSYPRDGSYNEQYFGPGTRLTVL.

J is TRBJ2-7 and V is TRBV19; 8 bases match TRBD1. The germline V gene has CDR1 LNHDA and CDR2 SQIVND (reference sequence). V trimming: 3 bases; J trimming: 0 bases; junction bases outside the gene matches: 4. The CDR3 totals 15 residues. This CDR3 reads CASSMRTGSSYEQYF. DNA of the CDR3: TGTGCCAGTAGTATGCGGACAGGGAGCTCCTACGAGCAGTACTTC. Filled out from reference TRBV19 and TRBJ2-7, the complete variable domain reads DGGITQSPKYLFRKEGQNVTLSCEQNLNHDAMYWYRQDPGQGLRLIYYSQIVNDFQKGDIAEGYSVSREKKESFPLTVTSAQKNPTAFYLCASSMRTGSSYEQYFGPGTRLTVT.

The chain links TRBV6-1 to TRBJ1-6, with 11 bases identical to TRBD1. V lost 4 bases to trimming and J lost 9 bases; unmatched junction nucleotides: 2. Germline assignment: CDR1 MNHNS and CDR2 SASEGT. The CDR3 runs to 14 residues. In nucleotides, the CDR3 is TGTGCCAGCAGTGTCGGGACAGGGGGTTCACCCCTCCACTTT. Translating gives CASSVGTGGSPLHF.

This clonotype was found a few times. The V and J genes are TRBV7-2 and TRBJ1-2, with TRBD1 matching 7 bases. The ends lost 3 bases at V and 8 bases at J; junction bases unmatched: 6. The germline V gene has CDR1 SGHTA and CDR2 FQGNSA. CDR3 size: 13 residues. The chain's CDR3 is CASSLTGPGGYTF. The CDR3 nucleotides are TGTGCCAGCAGCTTGACAGGGCCGGGCGGCTACACCTTC.

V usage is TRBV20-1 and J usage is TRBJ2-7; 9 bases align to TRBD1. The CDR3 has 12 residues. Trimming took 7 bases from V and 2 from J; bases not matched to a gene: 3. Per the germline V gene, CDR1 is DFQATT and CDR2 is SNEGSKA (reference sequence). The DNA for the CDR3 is TGCAGTGGTTGGGACAGGGCCTACGAGCAGTACTTC. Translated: CSGWDRAYEQYF.

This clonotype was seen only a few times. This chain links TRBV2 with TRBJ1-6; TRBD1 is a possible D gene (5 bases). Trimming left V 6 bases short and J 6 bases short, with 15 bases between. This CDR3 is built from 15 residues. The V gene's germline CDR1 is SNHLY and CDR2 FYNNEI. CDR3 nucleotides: TGTGCCAGCAGGCCAGGGTTTACCATTAATTCACCCCTCCACTTT. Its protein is CASRPGFTINSPLHF.

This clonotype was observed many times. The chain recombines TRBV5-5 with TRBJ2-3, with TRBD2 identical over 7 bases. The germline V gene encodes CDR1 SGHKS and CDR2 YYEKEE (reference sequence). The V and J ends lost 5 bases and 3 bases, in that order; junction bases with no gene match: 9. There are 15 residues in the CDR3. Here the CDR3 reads CASSPSWGGTDTQYF. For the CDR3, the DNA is TGTGCCAGCAGTCCTAGCTGGGGGGGTACAGATACGCAGTATTTT.

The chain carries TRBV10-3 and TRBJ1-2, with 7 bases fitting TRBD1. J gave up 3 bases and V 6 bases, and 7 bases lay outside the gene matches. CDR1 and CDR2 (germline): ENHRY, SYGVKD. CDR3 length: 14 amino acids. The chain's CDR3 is CAIRGQKGDYGYTF. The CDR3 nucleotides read TGTGCCATCAGGGGACAGAAAGGAGACTATGGCTACACCTTC.

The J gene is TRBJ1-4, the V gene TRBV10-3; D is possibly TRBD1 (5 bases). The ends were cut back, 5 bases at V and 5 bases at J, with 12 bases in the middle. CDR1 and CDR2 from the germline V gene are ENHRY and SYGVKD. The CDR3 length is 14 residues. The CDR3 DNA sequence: TGTGCCATCAGTCCGGGACGGGGGAATGAAAAACTGTTTTTT. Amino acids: CAISPGRGNEKLFF.

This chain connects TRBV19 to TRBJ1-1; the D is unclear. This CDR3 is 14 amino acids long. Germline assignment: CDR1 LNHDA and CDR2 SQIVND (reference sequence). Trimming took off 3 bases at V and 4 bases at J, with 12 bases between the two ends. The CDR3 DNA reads TGTGCCAGTAGTATCGGAGGGTTCCGCACTGAAGCTTTCTTT. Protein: CASSIGGFRTEAFF. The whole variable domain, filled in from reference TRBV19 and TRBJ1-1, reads DGGITQSPKYLFRKEGQNVTLSCEQNLNHDAMYWYRQDPGQGLRLIYYSQIVNDFQKGDIAEGYSVSREKKESFPLTVTSAQKNPTAFYLCASSIGGFRTEAFFGQGTRLTVV.

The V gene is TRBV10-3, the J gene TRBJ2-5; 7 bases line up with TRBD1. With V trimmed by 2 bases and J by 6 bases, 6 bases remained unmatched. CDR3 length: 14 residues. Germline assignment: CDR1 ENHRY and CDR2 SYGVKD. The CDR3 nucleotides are TGTGCCATCAGTGAGCTAAGACAGGGAAAGACCCAGTACTTC. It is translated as CAISELRQGKTQYF.

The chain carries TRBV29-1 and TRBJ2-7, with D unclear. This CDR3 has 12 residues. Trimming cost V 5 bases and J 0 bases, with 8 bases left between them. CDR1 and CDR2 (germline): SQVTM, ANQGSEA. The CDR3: CSVTVGSYEQYF. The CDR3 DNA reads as TGCAGCGTTACTGTGGGCTCCTACGAGCAGTACTTC.

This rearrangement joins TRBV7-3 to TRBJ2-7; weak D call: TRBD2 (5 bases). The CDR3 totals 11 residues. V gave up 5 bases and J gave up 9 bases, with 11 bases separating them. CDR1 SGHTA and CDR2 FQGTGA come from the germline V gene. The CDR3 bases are TGTGCCAGCAGCCGAGGGTCTTGGCAGTACTTC. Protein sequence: CASSRGSWQYF.

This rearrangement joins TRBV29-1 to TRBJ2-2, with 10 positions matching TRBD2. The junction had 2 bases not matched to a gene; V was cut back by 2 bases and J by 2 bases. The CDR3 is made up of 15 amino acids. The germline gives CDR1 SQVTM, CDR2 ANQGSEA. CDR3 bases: TGCAGCGTTGAACTAGCGGGGGTAAACACCGGGGAGCTGTTTTTT. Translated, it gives CSVELAGVNTGELFF.

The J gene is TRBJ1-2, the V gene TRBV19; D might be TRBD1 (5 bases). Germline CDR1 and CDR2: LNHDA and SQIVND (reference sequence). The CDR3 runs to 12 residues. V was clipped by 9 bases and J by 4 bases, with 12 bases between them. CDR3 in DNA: TGTGCCAGCGCAGGGTTTAGCTATGGCTACACCTTC. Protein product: CASAGFSYGYTF. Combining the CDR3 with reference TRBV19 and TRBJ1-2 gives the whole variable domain DGGITQSPKYLFRKEGQNVTLSCEQNLNHDAMYWYRQDPGQGLRLIYYSQIVNDFQKGDIAEGYSVSREKKESFPLTVTSAQKNPTAFYLCASAGFSYGYTFGSGTRLTVV.

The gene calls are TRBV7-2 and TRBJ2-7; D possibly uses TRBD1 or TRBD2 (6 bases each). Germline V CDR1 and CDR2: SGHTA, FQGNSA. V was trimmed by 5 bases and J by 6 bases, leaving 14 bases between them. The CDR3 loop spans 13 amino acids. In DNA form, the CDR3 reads TGTGCCAGCAGCCAACAGGGACTCGGCGAGCAGTACTTC. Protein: CASSQQGLGEQYF.

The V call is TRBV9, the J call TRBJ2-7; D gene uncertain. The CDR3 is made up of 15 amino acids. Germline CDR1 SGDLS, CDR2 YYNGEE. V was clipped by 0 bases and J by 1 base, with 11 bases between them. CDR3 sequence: CASSVADHRSYEQYF. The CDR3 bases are TGTGCCAGCAGCGTAGCAGATCACCGGTCCTACGAGCAGTACTTC.

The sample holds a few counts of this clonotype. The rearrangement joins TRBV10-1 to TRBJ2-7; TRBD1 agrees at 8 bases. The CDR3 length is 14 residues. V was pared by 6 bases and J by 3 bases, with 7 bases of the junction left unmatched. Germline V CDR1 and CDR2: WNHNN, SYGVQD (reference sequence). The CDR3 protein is CASSTGTGHYEQYF. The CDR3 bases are TGCGCCAGCAGCACCGGGACAGGTCACTACGAGCAGTACTTC.

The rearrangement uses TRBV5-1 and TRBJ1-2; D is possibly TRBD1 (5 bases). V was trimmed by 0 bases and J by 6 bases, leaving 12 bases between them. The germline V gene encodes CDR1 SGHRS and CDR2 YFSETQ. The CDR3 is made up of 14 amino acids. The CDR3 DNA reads TGCGCCAGCAGCTTGGCGGGGGGGTACGATGGCTACACCTTC. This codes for CASSLAGGYDGYTF.

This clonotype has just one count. CDR3 protein: CATSSAEGPGETQYF. In DNA form, the CDR3 reads TGTGCCACCAGTTCAGCGGAGGGGCCGGGAGAGACCCAGTACTTC. The chain combines TRBV15 with TRBJ2-5; D is perhaps TRBD2 (6 bases). V dropped 6 bases and J dropped 4 bases, with 18 bases sitting between them. The CDR3 totals 15 residues. Germline values: CDR1 LNHNV, CDR2 YYDKDF (reference sequence).

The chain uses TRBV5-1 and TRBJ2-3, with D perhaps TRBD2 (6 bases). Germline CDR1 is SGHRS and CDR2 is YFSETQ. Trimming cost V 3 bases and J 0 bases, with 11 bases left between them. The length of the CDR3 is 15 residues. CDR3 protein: CASSSGLVSTDTQYF. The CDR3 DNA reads TGCGCCAGCAGCTCGGGACTGGTTAGCACAGATACGCAGTATTTT.

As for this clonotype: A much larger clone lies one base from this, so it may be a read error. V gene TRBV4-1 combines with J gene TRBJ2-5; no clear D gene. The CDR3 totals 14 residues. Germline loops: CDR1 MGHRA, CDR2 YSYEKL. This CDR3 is CASSRILGRETRYF. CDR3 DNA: TGCGCCAGCAGCCGTATCCTGGGAAGAGAGACCCGGTACTTC.

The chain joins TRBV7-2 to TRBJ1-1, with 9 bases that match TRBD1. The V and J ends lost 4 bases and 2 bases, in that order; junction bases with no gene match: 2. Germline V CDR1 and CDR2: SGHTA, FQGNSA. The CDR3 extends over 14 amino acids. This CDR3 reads CASSSQGANTEAFF. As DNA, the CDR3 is TGTGCCAGCAGCTCACAGGGGGCCAACACTGAAGCTTTCTTT.

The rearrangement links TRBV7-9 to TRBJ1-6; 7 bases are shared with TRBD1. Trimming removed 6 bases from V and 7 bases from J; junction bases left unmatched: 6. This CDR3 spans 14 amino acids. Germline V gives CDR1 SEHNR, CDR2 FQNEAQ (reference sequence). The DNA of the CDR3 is TGTGCCAGCAGGTCACAGGGGACCAATTCACCCCTCCACTTT. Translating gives CASRSQGTNSPLHF. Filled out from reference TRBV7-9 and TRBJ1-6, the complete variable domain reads DTGVSQNPRHKITKRGQNVTFRCDPISEHNRLYWYRQTLGQGPEFLTYFQNEAQLEKSRLLSDRFSAERPKGSFSTLEIQRTEQGDSAMYLCASRSQGTNSPLHFGNGTRLTVT.

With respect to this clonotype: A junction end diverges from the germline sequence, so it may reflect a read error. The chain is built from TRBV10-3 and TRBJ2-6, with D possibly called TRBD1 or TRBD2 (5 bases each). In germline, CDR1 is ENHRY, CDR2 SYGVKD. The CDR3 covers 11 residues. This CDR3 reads CAISEGNTEAF. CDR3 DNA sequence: TGTGCCATTAGTGAGGGGAACACTGAAGCTTTC.

The CDR3 region is CASNHGLGETQYF. The CDR3 nucleotides are TGTGCCAGCAACCACGGGCTAGGAGAGACCCAGTACTTC. The chain is built from TRBV25-1 and TRBJ2-5; D not resolved. Trimming cost V 7 bases and J 4 bases, with 13 bases left between them. Germline values: CDR1 MGHDK, CDR2 SYGVNS. The CDR3 runs to 13 residues.

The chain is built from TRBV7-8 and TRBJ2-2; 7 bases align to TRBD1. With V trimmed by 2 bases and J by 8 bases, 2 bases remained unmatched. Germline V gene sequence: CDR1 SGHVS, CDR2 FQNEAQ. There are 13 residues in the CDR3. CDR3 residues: CASSLSGGGELFF. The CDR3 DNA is TGTGCCAGCAGCTTATCAGGGGGAGGGGAGCTGTTTTTT.

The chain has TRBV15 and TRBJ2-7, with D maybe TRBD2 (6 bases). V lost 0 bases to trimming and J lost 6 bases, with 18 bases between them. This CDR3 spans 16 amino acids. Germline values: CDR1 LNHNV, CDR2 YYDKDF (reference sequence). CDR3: CATSRDRRRGLVEQYF. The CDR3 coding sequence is TGTGCCACCAGCAGAGATCGGAGGAGGGGACTGGTCGAGCAGTACTTC.

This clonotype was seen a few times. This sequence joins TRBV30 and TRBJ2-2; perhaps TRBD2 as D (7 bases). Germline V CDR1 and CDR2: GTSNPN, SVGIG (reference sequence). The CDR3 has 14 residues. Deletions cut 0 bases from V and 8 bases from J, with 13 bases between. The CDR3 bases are TGTGCCTGGAGTGTAGGGGGGGGTCAGGGGGAGCTGTTTTTT. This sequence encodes CAWSVGGGQGELFF.

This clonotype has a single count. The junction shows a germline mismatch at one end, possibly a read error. The CDR3 loop reads CAIKNGVGVNSPLHF. CDR3 DNA: TGCGCCATCAAAAATGGGGTAGGGGTCAATTCACCCCTCCACTTT. The chain is built from TRBV10-3 and TRBJ1-6; maybe TRBD1 (5 bases). The CDR3 is 15 amino acids. In germline, CDR1 is ENHRY, CDR2 SYGVKD.